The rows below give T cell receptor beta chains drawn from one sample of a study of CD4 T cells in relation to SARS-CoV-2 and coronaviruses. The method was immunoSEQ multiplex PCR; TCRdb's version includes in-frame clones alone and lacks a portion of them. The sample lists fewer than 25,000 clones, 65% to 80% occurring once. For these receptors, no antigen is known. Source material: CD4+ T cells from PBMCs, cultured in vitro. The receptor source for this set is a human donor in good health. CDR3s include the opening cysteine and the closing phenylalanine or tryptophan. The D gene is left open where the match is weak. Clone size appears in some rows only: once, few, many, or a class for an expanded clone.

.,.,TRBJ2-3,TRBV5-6,TGTGCCAGCAGCTTGGCATCAGATACGCAGTATTTT,CASSLASDTQYF
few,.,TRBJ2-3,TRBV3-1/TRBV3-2,TGTGCCAGCAGCAAAGATAGGGCCTGGGGTACGCAGTATTTT,CASSKDRAWGTQYF
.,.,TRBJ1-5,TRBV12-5,TGTGCTAGTGGTTTGGTTGGTCAGGGGTCGTTAAGGAATAGCAATCAGCCCCAGCATTTT,CASGLVGQGSLRNSNQPQHF
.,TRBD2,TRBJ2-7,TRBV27,TGTGCCAGCAGTCGCACCTGGACTAGCGGGGGCTCCTACGAGCAGTACTTC,CASSRTWTSGGSYEQYF
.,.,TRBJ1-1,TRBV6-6,TGTGCCAGCAGTTACATAGGGGTCGGGGGGGGAACTGAAGCTTTCTTT,CASSYIGVGGGTEAFF
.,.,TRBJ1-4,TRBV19,TGTGCCAGTAGTTGGACAGATTTTAATGAAAAACTGTTTTTT,CASSWTDFNEKLFF
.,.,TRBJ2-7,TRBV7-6,TGTGCCAGCAGCTTAAAGATCGGGGGAATCTACGAGCAGTACTTC,CASSLKIGGIYEQYF
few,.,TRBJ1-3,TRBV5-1,TGCGCCAGCAGCTTGACGATCTCTGGAAACACCATATATTTT,CASSLTISGNTIYF
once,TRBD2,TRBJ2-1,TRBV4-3,TGCGCCAGCAGCCAAGATGTGCGTCTAGCGGGGGAGTTAAGTGAGCAGTTCTTC,CASSQDVRLAGELSEQFF
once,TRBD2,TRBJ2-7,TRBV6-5,TGTGCCAGCAGTTACGATCATCGGGGGGGCAGGTACGAGCAGTACTTC,CASSYDHRGGRYEQYF
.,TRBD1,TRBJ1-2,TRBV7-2,TGTGCCAGCAGCTTCGGACAGGGGAGGGGCTACACCTTC,CASSFGQGRGYTF
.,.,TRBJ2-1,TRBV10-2,TGCGCCAGCAGTGAGTATGGAGGGTCCTACAATGAGCAGTTCTTC,CASSEYGGSYNEQFF
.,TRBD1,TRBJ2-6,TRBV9,TGTGCCAGCACGGACAGGGGAACCTCTGGGGCCAACGTCCTGACTTTC,CASTDRGTSGANVLTF
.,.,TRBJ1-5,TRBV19,TGTGCCAGTGTTGGGTACAATCAGCCCCAGCATTTT,CASVGYNQPQHF
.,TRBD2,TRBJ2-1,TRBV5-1,TGCGCCAGCAGCAACGGGGGTGCAGCGGGAGTTTACAATGAGCAGTTCTTC,CASSNGGAAGVYNEQFF
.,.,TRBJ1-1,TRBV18,TGTGCCAGCTCACCACCCCACACTGAAGCTTTCTTT,CASSPPHTEAFF
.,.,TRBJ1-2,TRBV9,TGTGCCAGCAGCGTAGGACGGGGACTATATGGCTACACCTTC,CASSVGRGLYGYTF
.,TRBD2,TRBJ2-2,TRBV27,TGTGCCAGCAGCCCTTATGGTAGCGGGATGGTAACCGGGGAGCTGTTTTTT,CASSPYGSGMVTGELFF
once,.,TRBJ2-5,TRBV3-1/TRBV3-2,TGTGCCAGCAGCCAAGAGGGTGGCCAAGTGACCCAGTACTTC,CASSQEGGQVTQYF
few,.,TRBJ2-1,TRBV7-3,TGTGCCAGCAGCTTAGCGGGAACCTACAATGAGCAGTTCTTC,CASSLAGTYNEQFF
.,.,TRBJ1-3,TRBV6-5,TGTGCCAGCGACCCCAGGACGACGGGAAACACCATATATTTT,CASDPRTTGNTIYF
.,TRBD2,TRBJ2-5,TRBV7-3,TGTGCCAGCAGCATAACGGGGGGAGAGACCCAGTACTTC,CASSITGGETQYF
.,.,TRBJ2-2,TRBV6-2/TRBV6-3,TGTGCCAGCAGTTACACGGGCCCCGGGGAGCTGTTTTTT,CASSYTGPGELFF
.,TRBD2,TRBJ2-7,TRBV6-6,TGTGCCGTTATGGGGAGCGGGAGAAACTCCTACGAGCAGTACTTC,CAVMGSGRNSYEQYF
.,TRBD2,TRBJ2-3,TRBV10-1,TGCGCCAGCAGTTTAGGACTAGCGGGGCCAGATACGCAGTATTTT,CASSLGLAGPDTQYF
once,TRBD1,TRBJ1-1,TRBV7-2,TGTGCCAGCAGCAGCCGACAGGGAGTGAACACTGAAGCTTTCTTT,CASSSRQGVNTEAFF
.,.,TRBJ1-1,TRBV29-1,TGCAGCGTCGCCTGGGGGGGCGGAGGAGCTTTCTTT,CSVAWGGGGAFF
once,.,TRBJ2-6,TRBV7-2,TGTGCCAGCAGGGAAGCTGGCAGCTCTGGGGCCAACGTCCTGACTTTC,CASREAGSSGANVLTF
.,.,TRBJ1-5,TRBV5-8,TGTGCCAGCAGCTTAACTCCACTGGACCTACTCTATAGCAATCAGCCCCAGCATTTT,CASSLTPLDLLYSNQPQHF
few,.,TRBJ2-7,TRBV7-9,TGTGCCAGCAGCTTCACCGGAGTCTACGAGCAGTACTTC,CASSFTGVYEQYF
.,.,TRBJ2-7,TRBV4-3,TGCGCCAGCAGCCAAGCCCCCCCCGGAGGGGGCAAAGCCTACGAGCAGTACTTC,CASSQAPPGGGKAYEQYF
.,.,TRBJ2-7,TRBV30,TGTGCCTGGAACCCCGGGGTGAACGAGCAGTACTTC,CAWNPGVNEQYF
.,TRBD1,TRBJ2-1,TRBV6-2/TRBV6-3,TGTGCCAGCAGTCCACTCAGGCCAGGGGGCAATGAGCAGTTCTTC,CASSPLRPGGNEQFF
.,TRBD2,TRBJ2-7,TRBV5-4,TGTGCCAGCAGCTTGGTGGCTAGCGGTCCCTACGAGCAGTACTTC,CASSLVASGPYEQYF
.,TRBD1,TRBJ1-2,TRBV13,TGTGCCAGCAGCTTAGGCCAGGGACAGGACTATGGCTACACCTTC,CASSLGQGQDYGYTF
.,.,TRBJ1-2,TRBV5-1,TGCGCCAGCAGCTTTGGAGGGAACTATGGCTACACCTTC,CASSFGGNYGYTF
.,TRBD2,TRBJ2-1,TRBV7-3,TGTGCCAGCAGCCTTAGCGGGAGGGGTTCGGGCAATGAGCAGTTCTTC,CASSLSGRGSGNEQFF
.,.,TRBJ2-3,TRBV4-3,TGCGCCAGCAGCCAAGGGAGGAGAGATACGCAGTATTTT,CASSQGRRDTQYF
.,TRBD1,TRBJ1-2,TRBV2,TGTGCCAGCAGTCCGGGACAGGGGGCGCGTGGCTACACCTTC,CASSPGQGARGYTF
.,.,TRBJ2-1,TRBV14,TGTGCCAGCAGCCAAGACCGGGCCGGTGCGTTCTTC,CASSQDRAGAFF
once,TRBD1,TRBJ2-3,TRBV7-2,TGTGCCAGCAGCTCGGGACAGGGGGCTGCGGCAGATACGCAGTATTTT,CASSSGQGAAADTQYF
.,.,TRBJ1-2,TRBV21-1,.,CASSKVGVGSYGYTF
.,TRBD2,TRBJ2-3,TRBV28,TGTGCCAGCAGTTCCGGTCTAGCGGGGGTGGATACGCAGTATTTT,CASSSGLAGVDTQYF
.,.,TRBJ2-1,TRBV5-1,TGCGCCAGCACGGGACTGAACAGCTCCTACAATGAGCAGTTCTTC,CASTGLNSSYNEQFF
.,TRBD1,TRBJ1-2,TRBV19,TGTGCCAGTAGGGTCTCGGGACAGCGCGTTTATGGCTACACCTTC,CASRVSGQRVYGYTF
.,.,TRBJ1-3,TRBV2,TGTGCCAGCAGGTTTCGCGTCAGTCGGTCTGGAAACACCATATATTTT,CASRFRVSRSGNTIYF
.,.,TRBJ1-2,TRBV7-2,TGTGCCAGCAGCCTGGGACACGGACAAGGCTACACCTTC,CASSLGHGQGYTF
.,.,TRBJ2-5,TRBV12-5,TGTGCTAGTGGGGGACGGACCCAAGAGACCCAGTACTTC,CASGGRTQETQYF
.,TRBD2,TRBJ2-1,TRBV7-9,TGTGCCAGCAGCTACCGCACCGGGACTAGCGGGAGAGGCGATGAGCAGTTCTTC,CASSYRTGTSGRGDEQFF
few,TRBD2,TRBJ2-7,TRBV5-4,TGTGCCAGCAGCTTGGCAACTAGCGGGACAACGGTGGAGCAGTACTTC,CASSLATSGTTVEQYF
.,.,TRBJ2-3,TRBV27,TGTGCCAGCAGTTCCACACTCACAGATACGCAGTATTTT,CASSSTLTDTQYF
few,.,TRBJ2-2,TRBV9,TGTGCCAGCAGCGTCGGGGTAGCGCTAAACACCGGGGAGCTGTTTTTT,CASSVGVALNTGELFF
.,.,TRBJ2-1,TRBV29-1,TGCAGCGTTGGTCAGGGGAGTAATGAGCAGTTCTTC,CSVGQGSNEQFF